The text below deals with one T cell receptor (beta chain). The entry originates in a study of blood T cell repertoires in COVID-19. In the authors' workflow: Amplifying reference gene primers gave estimates of nucleated cell counts. Profiled with immunoSEQ multiplex PCR; TCRdb holds only in-frame clones, not every one. For V, J and clone size, that table is used; D and trimming come from the DNA. Among some 490,000 clones, approximately 86% were seen once, and the ten largest hold around 7.9%. All enrollees were roughly 18 to 89 years old and from approximately 25 US areas. The study assigned cohorts using participant-reported clinical history. Cohort 3 recovered donors had two negative PCRs, clearance, or symptom resolution. The V gene's germline CDR1 is SGHNT and CDR2 YYREEE (reference sequence). With 2 bases clipped from V and 6 bases from J, the junction kept 6 bases outside the gene matches. This CDR3 contains 15 residues.

The sequence came from a woman aged 55-69 years who had recovered from COVID-19. The chain uses TRBV5-4 and TRBJ1-4, with 8 bases aligning to TRBD1. The specimen was PBMCs or T cells enriched from blood (not recorded which). CDR3 region: CASSFTQGEDEKLFF. CDR3 DNA: TGTGCCAGCAGCTTCACACAGGGGGAGGATGAAAAACTGTTTTTT.